Given below is one T cell receptor (beta chain) in context. Its specificity is unknown. This sample was taken from a study of cytomegalovirus exposure and HLA in healthy donors. General observations from the study: Common viral pathogens seemed to be connected with several of the most significant clusters, according to a later analysis.

Each donor's status was that of a healthy bone marrow donor. The primer mix had 60 Vbeta and 13 Jbeta primers. Repertoires were generated with immunoSEQ multiplex PCR, while TCRdb's copy carries only in-frame clones and drops some. This sample yields around 120,000 clones, of which around 84% are seen a single time; 1.8% belongs to the top ten. The germline gives CDR1 SGHRS, CDR2 YFSETQ. Trimming at V came to 0 bases and at J to 1 base, leaving 0 bases not matched to a gene. The CDR3 has 15 amino acids. The chain links TRBV5-1 to TRBJ2-3; 9 bases match TRBD1. The source of this sequence is a young man in good health and CMV-seronegative. Sequencing input: PBMCs. This chain's CDR3 is CASSLGTGGTDTQYF. The CDR3 nucleotides read TGCGCCAGCAGCTTGGGGACAGGGGGCACAGATACGCAGTATTTT. The full variable domain, in which reference TRBV5-1 and TRBJ2-3 provide the parts outside the CDR3, is KAGVTQTPRYLIKTRGQQVTLSCSPISGHRSVSWYQQTPGQGLQFLFEYFSETQRNKGNFPGRFSGRQFSNSRSEMNVSTLELGDSALYLCASSLGTGGTDTQYFGPGTRLTVL.